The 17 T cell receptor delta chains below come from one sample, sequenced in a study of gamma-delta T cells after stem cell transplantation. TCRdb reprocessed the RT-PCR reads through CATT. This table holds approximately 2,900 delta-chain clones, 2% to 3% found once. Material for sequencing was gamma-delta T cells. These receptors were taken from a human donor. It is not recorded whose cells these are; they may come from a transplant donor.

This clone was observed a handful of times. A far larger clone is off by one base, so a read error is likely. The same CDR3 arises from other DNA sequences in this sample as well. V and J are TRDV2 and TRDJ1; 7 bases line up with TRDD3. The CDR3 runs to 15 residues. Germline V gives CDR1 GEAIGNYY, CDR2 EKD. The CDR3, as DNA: TGTGCCTGTGACCCCTTGGGGGTAACAGGGGATAAGCTCATCTTT. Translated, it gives CACDPLGVTGDKLIF.

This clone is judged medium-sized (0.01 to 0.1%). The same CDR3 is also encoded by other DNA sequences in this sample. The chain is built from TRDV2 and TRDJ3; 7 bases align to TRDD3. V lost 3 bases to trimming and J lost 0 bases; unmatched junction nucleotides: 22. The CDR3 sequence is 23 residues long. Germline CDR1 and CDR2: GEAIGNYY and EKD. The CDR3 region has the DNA TGTGCCTGTGACCCGGCAGTTTCGCGTACTGGGGACCCAAGCTCCTGGGACACCCGACAGATGTTTTTC. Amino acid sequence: CACDPAVSRTGDPSSWDTRQMFF.

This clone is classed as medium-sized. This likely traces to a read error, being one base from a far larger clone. CDR3: CACDAAGWGPTYTDKLIF. DNA of the CDR3: TGTGCCTGTGACGCCGCTGGGTGGGGACCAACTTACACCGATAAACTCATCTTT. The V gene is TRDV2, the J gene TRDJ1, with D perhaps TRDD3 (5 bases). Trimming stripped 3 bases from V and 0 bases from J, with 22 bases between. Germline loops: CDR1 GEAIGNYY, CDR2 EKD. This CDR3 region has 18 residues.

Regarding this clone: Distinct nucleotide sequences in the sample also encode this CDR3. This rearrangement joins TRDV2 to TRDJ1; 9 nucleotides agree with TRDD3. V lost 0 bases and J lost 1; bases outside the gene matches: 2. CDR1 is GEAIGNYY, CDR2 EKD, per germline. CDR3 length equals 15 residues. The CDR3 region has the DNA TGTGCCTGTGACACCCTGGGGGATTCCACCGATAAACTCATCTTT. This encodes CACDTLGDSTDKLIF.

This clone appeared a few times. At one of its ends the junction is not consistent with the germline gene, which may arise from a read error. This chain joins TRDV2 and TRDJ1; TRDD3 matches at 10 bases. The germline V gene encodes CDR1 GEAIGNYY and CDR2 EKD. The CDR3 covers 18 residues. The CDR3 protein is CACLLLGDPFPYTDKLIF. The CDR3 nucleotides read TGTGCCTGTCTTCTACTGGGGGATCCGTTCCCGTACACCGATAAGCTCATCTTT.

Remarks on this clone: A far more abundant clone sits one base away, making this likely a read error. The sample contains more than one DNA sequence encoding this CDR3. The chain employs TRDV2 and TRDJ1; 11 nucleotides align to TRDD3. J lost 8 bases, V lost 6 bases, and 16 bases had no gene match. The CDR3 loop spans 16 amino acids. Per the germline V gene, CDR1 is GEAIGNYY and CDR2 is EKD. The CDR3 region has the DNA TGTGCCTGTTATTCGATTACTGGGGGATATGTCGACAAACTCATCTTT. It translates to CACYSITGGYVDKLIF.

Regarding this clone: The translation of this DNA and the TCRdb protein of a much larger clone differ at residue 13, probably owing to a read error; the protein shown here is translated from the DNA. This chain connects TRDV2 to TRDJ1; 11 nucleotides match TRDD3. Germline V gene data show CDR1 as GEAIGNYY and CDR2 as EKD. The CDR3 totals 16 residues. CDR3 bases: TGTGCCTGTTATTCGATTACTGGGGGATATGTCGATAGACTCATCTTT. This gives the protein CACYSITGGYVDRLIF.

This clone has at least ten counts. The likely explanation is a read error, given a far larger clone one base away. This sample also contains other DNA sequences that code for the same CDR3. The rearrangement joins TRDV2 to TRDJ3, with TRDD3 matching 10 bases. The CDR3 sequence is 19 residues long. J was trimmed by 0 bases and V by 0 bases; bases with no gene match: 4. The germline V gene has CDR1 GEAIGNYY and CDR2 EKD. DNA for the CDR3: TGTGCCTGTGACACCGTGGGGGATACCAGCTCCTGGGACACCCGACAGATGTTTTTC. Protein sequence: CACDTVGDTSSWDTRQMFF.

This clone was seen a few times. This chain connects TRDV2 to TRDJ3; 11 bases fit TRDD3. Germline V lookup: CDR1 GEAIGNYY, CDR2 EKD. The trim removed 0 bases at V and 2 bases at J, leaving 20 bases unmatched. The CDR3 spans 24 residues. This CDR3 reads CACDTVGILGVLGDSTWDTRQMFF. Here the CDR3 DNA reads TGTGCCTGTGACACCGTTGGGATCCTAGGGGTACTGGGGGATAGTACCTGGGACACCCGACAGATGTTTTTC.

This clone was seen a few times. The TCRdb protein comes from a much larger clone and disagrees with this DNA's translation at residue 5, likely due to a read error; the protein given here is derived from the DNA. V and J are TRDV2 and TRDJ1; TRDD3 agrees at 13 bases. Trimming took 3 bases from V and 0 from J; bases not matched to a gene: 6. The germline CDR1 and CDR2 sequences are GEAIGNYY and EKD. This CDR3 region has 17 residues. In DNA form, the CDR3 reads TGTGCCTGTGACTCGTTACTGGGGGATACGTACACCGATAAACTCATCTTT. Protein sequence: CACDSLLGDTYTDKLIF.

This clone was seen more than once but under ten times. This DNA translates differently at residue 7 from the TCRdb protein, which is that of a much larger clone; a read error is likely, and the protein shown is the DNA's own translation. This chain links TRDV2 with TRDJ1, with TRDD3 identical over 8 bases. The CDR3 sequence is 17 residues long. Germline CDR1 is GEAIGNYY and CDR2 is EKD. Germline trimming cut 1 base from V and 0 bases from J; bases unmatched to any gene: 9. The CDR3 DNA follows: TGTGCCTGTGACACTCTCGCTGGGGGACAATACACCGATAAACTCATCTTT. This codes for CACDTLAGGQYTDKLIF.

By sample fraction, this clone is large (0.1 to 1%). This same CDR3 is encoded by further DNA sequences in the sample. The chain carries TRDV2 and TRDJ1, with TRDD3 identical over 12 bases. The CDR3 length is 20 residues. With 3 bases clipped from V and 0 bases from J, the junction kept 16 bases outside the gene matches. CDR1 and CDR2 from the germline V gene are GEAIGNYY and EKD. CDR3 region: CACDRVLGDTRAGDTDKLIF. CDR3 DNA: TGTGCCTGTGACCGCGTACTGGGGGATACACGTGCTGGGGACACCGATAAACTCATCTTT.

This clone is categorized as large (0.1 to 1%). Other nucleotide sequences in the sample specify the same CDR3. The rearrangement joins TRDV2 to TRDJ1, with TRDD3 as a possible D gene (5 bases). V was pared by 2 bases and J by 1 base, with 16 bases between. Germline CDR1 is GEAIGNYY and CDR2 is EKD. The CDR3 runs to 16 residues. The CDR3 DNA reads TGTGCCTGTGACATCTTACTCAGGGGAACCACCGATAAACTCATCTTT. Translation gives CACDILLRGTTDKLIF.

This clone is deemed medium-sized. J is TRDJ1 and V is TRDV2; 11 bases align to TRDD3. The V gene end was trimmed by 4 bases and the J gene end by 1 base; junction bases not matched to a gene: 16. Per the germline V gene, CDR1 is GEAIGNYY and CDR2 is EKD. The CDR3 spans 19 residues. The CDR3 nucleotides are TGTGCCTGTGATGTCTTGGTGGGGGATACGGAGGCACCCACCGATAAACTCATCTTT. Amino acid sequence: CACDVLVGDTEAPTDKLIF.

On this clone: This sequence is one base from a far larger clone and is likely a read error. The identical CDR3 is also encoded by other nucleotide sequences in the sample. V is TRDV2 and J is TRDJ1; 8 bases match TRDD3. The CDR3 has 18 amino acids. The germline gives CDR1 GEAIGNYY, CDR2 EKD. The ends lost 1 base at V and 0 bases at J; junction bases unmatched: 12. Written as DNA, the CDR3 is TGTGCCTGTGACACTGTGGTTACTGGGGGGCCGTACACCGATAAACTCATCTTT. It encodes CACDTVVTGGPYTDKLIF.

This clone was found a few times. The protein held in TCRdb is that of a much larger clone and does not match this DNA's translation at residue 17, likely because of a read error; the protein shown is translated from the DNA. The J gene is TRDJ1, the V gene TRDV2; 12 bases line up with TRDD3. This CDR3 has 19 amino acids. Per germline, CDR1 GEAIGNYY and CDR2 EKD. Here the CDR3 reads CACDTLFTGGYLYTDKPIF. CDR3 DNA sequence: TGTGCCTGTGACACCCTATTTACTGGGGGATACTTGTACACCGATAAACCCATCTTT.

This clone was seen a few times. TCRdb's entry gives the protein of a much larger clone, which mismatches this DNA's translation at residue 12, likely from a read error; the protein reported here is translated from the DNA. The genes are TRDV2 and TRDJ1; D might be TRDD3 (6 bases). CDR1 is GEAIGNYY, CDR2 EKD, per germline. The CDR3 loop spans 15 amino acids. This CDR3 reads CACDTLSGGRDNLIF. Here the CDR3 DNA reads TGTGCCTGTGACACCCTTAGTGGGGGGCGCGATAATCTCATCTTT.